The rows below give T cell receptor beta chains drawn from one sample of a study of Graves' ophthalmopathy and Graves' hyperthyroidism. TCRdb redid the calling of the multiplex PCR reads with MiXCR, one entry per CDR3 protein. The table lists fewer than 400,000 distinct CDR3 sequences, 18% of them singletons. The sequencing sample was made of peripheral blood. The receptor source for this set is a woman younger than 30 with Graves' ophthalmopathy. Each CDR3 is given with its conserved first and last residue. A D gene is named only where the DNA matches it firmly. Rows may omit the clone size; those that give it use once, few, many or a size class.

v_call	clone_size	j_call	d_call	cdr3_nt	cdr3_aa
TRBV6-2/TRBV6-3	many	TRBJ2-6	TRBD1	TGTGCCAGCACCAAGGGACAGTCTAAGTCTGGGGCCAACGTCCTGACTTTC	CASTKGQSKSGANVLTF
TRBV7-8	NA	TRBJ2-7	NA	TGTGCCAGCAGCTTATCAGCGGGCCCAGCCTACGAGCAGTACTTC	CASSLSAGPAYEQYF
TRBV30	NA	TRBJ2-6	NA	TGTGCCTGGAGCTTCTACGGGTGGCGCGGGGCCAACGTCCTGACTTTC	CAWSFYGWRGANVLTF
TRBV6-5	many	TRBJ2-7	TRBD1	TGTGCCAGCAGTCGGGGACAGGGCGGCTACGAGCAGTACTTC	CASSRGQGGYEQYF
TRBV6-2/TRBV6-3	many	TRBJ2-2	NA	TGTGCCAGCAGTCGGGGACTCCCAGGCGTCCGGGAGCTGTTTTTT	CASSRGLPGVRELFF
TRBV18	few	TRBJ2-5	NA	TGTGCCAGCTCAATTCAGGGGGGCGAAGAGACCCAGTACTTC	CASSIQGGEETQYF
TRBV14	many	TRBJ2-7	NA	TGTGCCAGCAGCCGTCGACGGACCGGCTACGAGCAGTACTTC	CASSRRRTGYEQYF
TRBV28	many	TRBJ2-7	NA	TGTGCCAGCCTAGGGCAGATCTCCTACGAGCAGTACTTC	CASLGQISYEQYF
TRBV30	NA	TRBJ1-5	NA	TGTGCCTGGAGTCAGGGGCGAAATCAGCCCCAGCATTTT	CAWSQGRNQPQHF
TRBV12-3/TRBV12-4	many	TRBJ2-2	NA	TGTGCCAGCAGTTCCCTTGGGACTCTAATGAACACCGGGGAGCTGTTTTTT	CASSSLGTLMNTGELFF
TRBV3-1	few	TRBJ2-5	TRBD2	TGTGCCAGCAGCCAAGAGTGGCGCGGGGGGGAGGGGTTCCAAGAGACCCAGTACTTC	CASSQEWRGGEGFQETQYF